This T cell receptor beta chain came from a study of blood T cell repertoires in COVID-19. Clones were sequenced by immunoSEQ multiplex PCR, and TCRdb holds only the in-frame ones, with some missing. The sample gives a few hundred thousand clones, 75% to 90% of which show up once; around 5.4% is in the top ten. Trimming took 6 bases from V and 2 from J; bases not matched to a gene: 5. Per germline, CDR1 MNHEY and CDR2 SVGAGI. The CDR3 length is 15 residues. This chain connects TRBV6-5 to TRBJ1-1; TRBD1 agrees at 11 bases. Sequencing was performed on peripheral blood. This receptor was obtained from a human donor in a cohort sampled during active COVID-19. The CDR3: CASSARTGGNTEAFF. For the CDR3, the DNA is TGTGCCAGCAGCGCTAGGACAGGGGGCAACACTGAAGCTTTCTTT.